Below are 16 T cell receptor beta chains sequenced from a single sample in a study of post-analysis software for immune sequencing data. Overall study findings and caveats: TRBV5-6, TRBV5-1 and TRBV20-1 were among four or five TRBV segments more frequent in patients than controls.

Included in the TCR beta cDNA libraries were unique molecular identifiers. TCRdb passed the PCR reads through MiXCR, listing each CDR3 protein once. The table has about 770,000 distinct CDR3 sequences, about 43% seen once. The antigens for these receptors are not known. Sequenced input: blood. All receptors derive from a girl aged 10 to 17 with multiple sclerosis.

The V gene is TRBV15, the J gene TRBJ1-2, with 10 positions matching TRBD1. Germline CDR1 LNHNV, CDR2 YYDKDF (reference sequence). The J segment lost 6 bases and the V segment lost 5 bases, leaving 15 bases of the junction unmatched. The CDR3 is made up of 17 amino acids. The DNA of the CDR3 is TGTGCCACCAGCCCCACGGCCCTGACAGGGGGCGGAGATGGCTACACCTTC. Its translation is CATSPTALTGGGDGYTF. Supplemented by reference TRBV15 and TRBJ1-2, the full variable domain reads DAMVIQNPRYQVTQFGKPVTLSCSQTLNHNVMYWYQQKSSQAPKLLFHYYDKDFNNEADTPDNFQSRRPNTSFCFLDIRSPGLGDTAMYLCATSPTALTGGGDGYTFGSGTRLTVV.

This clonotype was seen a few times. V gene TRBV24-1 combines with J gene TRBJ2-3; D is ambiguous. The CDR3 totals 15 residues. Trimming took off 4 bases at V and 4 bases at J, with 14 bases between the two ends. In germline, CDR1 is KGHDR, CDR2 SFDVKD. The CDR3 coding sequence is TGTGCCACCAGTGAGGGGTCTAGAGTTTCAGATACGCAGTATTTT. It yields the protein CATSEGSRVSDTQYF.

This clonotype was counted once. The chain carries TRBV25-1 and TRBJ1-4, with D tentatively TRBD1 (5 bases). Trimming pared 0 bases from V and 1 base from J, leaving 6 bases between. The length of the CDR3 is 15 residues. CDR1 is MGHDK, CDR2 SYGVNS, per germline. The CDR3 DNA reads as TGTGCCAGCAGTGAATATGGGGGAACTAATGAAAAACTGTTTTTT. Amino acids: CASSEYGGTNEKLFF.

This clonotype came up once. The CDR3 loop reads CASGPGHDEAFF. CDR3 DNA: TGTGCTAGTGGCCCAGGACACGATGAAGCTTTCTTT. The chain combines TRBV12-5 with TRBJ1-1, with a weak D call TRBD1 (5 bases). The CDR3 has 12 residues. V shed 6 bases and J shed 7 bases, with 12 bases lying between them. Looked up from germline, CDR1 is LGHNT and CDR2 is FRNRAP.

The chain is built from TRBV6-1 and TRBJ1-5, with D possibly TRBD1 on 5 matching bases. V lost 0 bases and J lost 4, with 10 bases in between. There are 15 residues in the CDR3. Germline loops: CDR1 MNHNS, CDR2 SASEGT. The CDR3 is CASSEAGGGNQPQHF. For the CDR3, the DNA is TGTGCCAGCAGTGAAGCTGGGGGGGGGAATCAGCCCCAGCATTTT.

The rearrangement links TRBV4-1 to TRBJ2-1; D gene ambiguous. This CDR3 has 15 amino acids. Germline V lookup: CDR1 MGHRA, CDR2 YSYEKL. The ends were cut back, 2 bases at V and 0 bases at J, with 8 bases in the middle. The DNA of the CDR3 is TGCGCCAGCAGCCAAACAAGCGACTCCTACAATGAGCAGTTCTTC. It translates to CASSQTSDSYNEQFF.

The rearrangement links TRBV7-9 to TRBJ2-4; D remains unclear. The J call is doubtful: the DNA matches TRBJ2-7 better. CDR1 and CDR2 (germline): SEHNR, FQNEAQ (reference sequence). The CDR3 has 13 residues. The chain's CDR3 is CASSLGQRSEQYF. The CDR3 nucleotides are TGTGCCAGCAGCTTAGGGCAGCGTTCCGAGCAGTACTTC.

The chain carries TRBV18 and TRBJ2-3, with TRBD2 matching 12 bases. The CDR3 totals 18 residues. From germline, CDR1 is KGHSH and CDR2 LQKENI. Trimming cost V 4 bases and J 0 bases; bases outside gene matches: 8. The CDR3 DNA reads TGTGCCAGCTCACTTGTTGGACTAGCGGGACCTAGCACAGATACGCAGTATTTT. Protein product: CASSLVGLAGPSTDTQYF.

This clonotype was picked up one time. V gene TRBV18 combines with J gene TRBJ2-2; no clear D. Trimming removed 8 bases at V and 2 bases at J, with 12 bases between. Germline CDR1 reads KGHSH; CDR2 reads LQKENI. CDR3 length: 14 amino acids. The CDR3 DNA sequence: TGTGCCAGCGCGCAGGAAGTAAACACCGGGGAGCTGTTTTTT. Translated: CASAQEVNTGELFF.

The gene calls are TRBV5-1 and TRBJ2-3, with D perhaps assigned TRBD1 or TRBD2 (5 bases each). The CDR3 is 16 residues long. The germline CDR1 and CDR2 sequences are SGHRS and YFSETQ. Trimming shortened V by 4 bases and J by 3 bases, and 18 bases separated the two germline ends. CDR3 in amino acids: CASSPTGPLGTDTQYF. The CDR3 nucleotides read TGCGCCAGCAGCCCTACGGGGCCTTTAGGGACAGATACGCAGTATTTT.

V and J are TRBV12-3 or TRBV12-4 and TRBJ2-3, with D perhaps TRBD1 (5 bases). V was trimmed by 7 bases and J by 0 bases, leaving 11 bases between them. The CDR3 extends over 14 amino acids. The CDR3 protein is CASTVGASTDTQYF. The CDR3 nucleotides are TGTGCCAGCACTGTAGGGGCTAGCACAGATACGCAGTATTTT.

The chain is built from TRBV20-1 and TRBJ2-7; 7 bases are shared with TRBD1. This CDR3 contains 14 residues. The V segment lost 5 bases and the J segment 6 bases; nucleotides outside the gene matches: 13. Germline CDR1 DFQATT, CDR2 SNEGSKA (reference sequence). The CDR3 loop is CSAREGTAGIEQYF. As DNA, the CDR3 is TGCAGTGCTCGCGAGGGGACAGCAGGTATCGAGCAGTACTTC.

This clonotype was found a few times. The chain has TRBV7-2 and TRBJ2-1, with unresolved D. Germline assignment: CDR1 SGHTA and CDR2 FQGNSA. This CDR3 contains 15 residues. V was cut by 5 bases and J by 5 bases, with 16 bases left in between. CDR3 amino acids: CASSHAVGSHNEQFF. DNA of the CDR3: TGTGCCAGCAGCCATGCGGTGGGTTCCCACAATGAGCAGTTCTTC.

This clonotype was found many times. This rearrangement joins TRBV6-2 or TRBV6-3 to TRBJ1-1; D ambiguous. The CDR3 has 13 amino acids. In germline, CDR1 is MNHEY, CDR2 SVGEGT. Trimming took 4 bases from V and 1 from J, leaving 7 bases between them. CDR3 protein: CASSSTENTEAFF. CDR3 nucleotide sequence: TGTGCCAGCAGTTCTACCGAGAACACTGAAGCTTTCTTT.

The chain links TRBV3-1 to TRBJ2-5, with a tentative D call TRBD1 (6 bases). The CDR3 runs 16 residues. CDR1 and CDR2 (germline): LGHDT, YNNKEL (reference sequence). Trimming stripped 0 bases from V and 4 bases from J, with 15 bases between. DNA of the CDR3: TGTGCCAGCAGCCAAGATACAGGGATGGTGAGAGAGACCCAGTACTTC. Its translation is CASSQDTGMVRETQYF.

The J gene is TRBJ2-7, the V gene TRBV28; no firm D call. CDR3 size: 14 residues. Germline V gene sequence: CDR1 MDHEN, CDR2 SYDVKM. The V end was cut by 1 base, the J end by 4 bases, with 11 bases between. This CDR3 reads CASSLFLGKYEQYF. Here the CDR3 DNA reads TGTGCCAGCAGTTTATTTCTGGGGAAATACGAGCAGTACTTC.